What follows are 22 T cell receptor beta chains derived from one specimen sequenced in a study of CD8 T cells in Susac syndrome (dated by TCRdb to the late 2010s). Library prep was done by the immunoSEQ multiplex PCR assay. RNA was extracted with the RNeasy kit and roughly 0.5 to 1 ug was reverse transcribed using random hexamers. TCRdb cleaned the public reads at Q25 with fastp, built clones with MiXCR and kept in-frame beta chains. Rows with one shared CDR3 protein collapse into an entry with the most common genes and DNA. The sample profile shows 69,000 or so distinct CDR3 sequences; approximately 94% of them were found once. Clones ranked in the top ten supply about 0.6% of the sample. Source material: CD8+ T cells from PBMCs. Source of these receptors: a human donor with multiple sclerosis.

The chain is built from TRBV7-9 and TRBJ2-7; D remains ambiguous. The V end was cut by 0 bases, the J end by 3 bases, with 6 bases between. This CDR3 spans 13 amino acids. Germline CDR1 SEHNR, CDR2 FQNEAQ (reference sequence). The CDR3 DNA sequence: TGTGCCAGCAGCTTAGCTCGCGACTACGAGCAGTACTTC. Its translation is CASSLARDYEQYF.

The V and J genes are TRBV27 and TRBJ1-5; unclear D gene. This CDR3 has 12 residues. Germline values: CDR1 MNHEY, CDR2 SMNVEV (reference sequence). The V end lost 8 bases, the J end lost 6 bases, and 11 bases lay between the germline ends. DNA of the CDR3: TGTGCCAGCGCGATCTGGGGTCAGCCCCAGCATTTT. It translates to CASAIWGQPQHF.

This chain links TRBV4-1 with TRBJ2-1; D gene unclear. V gave up 0 bases and J gave up 7 bases, with 13 bases separating them. The length of the CDR3 is 15 residues. Germline loops: CDR1 MGHRA, CDR2 YSYEKL. CDR3 bases: TGCGCCAGCAGCCAAGACGGTACAGTCAGGAATGAGCAGTTCTTC. This gives the protein CASSQDGTVRNEQFF.

This chain links TRBV19 with TRBJ2-1; possibly TRBD1 for D (6 bases). The CDR3 is 15 residues long. Trimming cost V 3 bases and J 4 bases, with 13 bases left between them. Germline V gene sequence: CDR1 LNHDA, CDR2 SQIVND (reference sequence). Written as DNA, the CDR3 is TGTGCCAGTAGTATCTACCGGGACACTTACAATGAGCAGTTCTTC. Amino acid sequence: CASSIYRDTYNEQFF.

The count of this clonotype is one. The chain has TRBV11-2 and TRBJ1-5; the D is unclear. The length of the CDR3 is 14 residues. Per the germline V gene, CDR1 is SGHAT and CDR2 is FQNNGV. Trimming stripped 5 bases from V and 1 base from J, with 9 bases between. The CDR3 here is CASSLGFSNQPQHF. In DNA, the CDR3 is TGTGCCAGCAGCCTAGGGTTCAGCAATCAGCCCCAGCATTTT.

This chain uses TRBV28 with TRBJ2-1; D is undetermined. The CDR3 extends over 14 amino acids. Germline values: CDR1 MDHEN, CDR2 SYDVKM. V was trimmed by 7 bases and J by 8 bases, leaving 18 bases between them. This chain's CDR3 is CASILAQSLDEQFF. CDR3 nucleotide sequence: TGTGCCAGCATCCTTGCACAGTCGCTAGATGAGCAGTTCTTC. Supplemented by reference TRBV28 and TRBJ2-1, the full variable domain reads DVKVTQSSRYLVKRTGEKVFLECVQDMDHENMFWYRQDPGLGLRLIYFSYDVKMKEKGDIPEGYSVSREKKERFSLILESASTNQTSMYLCASILAQSLDEQFFGPGTRLTVL.

This rearrangement joins TRBV7-3 to TRBJ2-5, with D possibly being TRBD1 (6 bases). The V gene lost 5 bases and the J gene lost 2 bases, with 15 bases spanning the gap. CDR1 is SGHTA, CDR2 FQGTGA, per germline. This CDR3 has 15 residues. CDR3 sequence reads: CASSPTGTKQETQYF. DNA for the CDR3: TGTGCCAGCAGCCCCACGGGGACAAAGCAAGAGACCCAGTACTTC. Full variable domain (rest looked up from reference TRBV7-3 and TRBJ2-5): GAGVSQTPSNKVTEKGKYVELRCDPISGHTALYWYRQSLGQGPEFLIYFQGTGAADDSGLPNDRFFAVRPEGSVSTLKIQRTERGDSAVYLCASSPTGTKQETQYFGPGTRLLVL.

The chain recombines TRBV7-9 with TRBJ1-2; D remains unclear. Trimming cost V 4 bases and J 4 bases, with 13 bases left between them. Germline-derived CDR1 and CDR2 are SEHNR and FQNEAQ (reference sequence). The CDR3 length is 14 residues. The CDR3 loop reads CASSSTNGLYGYTF. CDR3 nucleotides: TGTGCCAGCAGCTCCACAAACGGGCTCTATGGCTACACCTTC.

This clonotype has only a few counts. This chain uses TRBV2 with TRBJ1-5, with D tentatively TRBD1 (6 bases). CDR1 is SNHLY and CDR2 is FYNNEI in the germline V gene. V was shortened by 6 bases and J by 6 bases, with 15 bases between the two germline ends. CDR3 length: 14 amino acids. In DNA form, the CDR3 reads TGTGCCAGCAGCGCAGGGGCGCGGGGTCAGCCCCAGCATTTT. It codes for CASSAGARGQPQHF.

V usage is TRBV20-1 and J usage is TRBJ1-1; possible D gene TRBD1, 5 bases. The V gene's germline CDR1 is DFQATT and CDR2 SNEGSKA (reference sequence). Trimming stripped 3 bases from V and 6 bases from J, with 26 bases between. The CDR3 consists of 17 residues. For the CDR3, the DNA is TGCAGTGCTAGGGTCCCTCAGGGATCACCCGAATGGCCTGAAGCTTTCTTT. It is translated as CSARVPQGSPEWPEAFF.

The V call is TRBV20-1, the J call TRBJ2-7, with TRBD2 as a possible D gene (6 bases). Trimming stripped 0 bases from V and 3 bases from J, with 15 bases between. CDR1 is DFQATT and CDR2 is SNEGSKA in the germline V gene (reference sequence). The CDR3 runs to 15 residues. The CDR3: CSAREVAETLYEQYF. The CDR3 nucleotides read TGCAGTGCTAGAGAGGTAGCGGAGACCCTCTACGAGCAGTACTTC.

The gene calls are TRBV20-1 and TRBJ1-1, with D perhaps TRBD1 (5 bases). CDR1 DFQATT and CDR2 SNEGSKA come from the germline V gene (reference sequence). V was pared by 1 base and J by 3 bases, with 9 bases between. The CDR3 covers 13 residues. This chain's CDR3 is CSARAGLDTEAFF. The CDR3 coding sequence is TGCAGTGCTAGAGCAGGGTTGGACACTGAAGCTTTCTTT.

The rearrangement joins TRBV7-9 to TRBJ2-5, with TRBD1 matching 7 bases. Germline CDR1 reads SEHNR; CDR2 reads FQNEAQ (reference sequence). CDR3 length: 13 amino acids. V was pared by 3 bases and J by 5 bases, with 3 bases of the junction left unmatched. The CDR3 DNA follows: TGTGCCAGCAGCTTTGACAGGGATGAGACCCAGTACTTC. Its translation is CASSFDRDETQYF.

J is TRBJ2-5 and V is TRBV11-2; D not resolved. The germline V and J ends were trimmed by 4 bases and 5 bases, with 17 bases remaining between them. The CDR3 totals 15 residues. CDR1 and CDR2 from the germline V gene are SGHAT and FQNNGV. The DNA of the CDR3 is TGTGCCAGCAGCTCTGGGCCAAAGGCGATCGAGACCCAGTACTTC. This gives the protein CASSSGPKAIETQYF.

The chain has TRBV12-3 or TRBV12-4 and TRBJ2-1; D remains ambiguous. V dropped 0 bases and J dropped 6 bases, with 6 bases sitting between them. The CDR3 totals 13 residues. The CDR3 reads CASSLANSNEQFF. Written as DNA, the CDR3 is TGTGCCAGCAGTTTAGCGAACAGCAATGAGCAGTTCTTC.

J is TRBJ2-5 and V is TRBV6-2 or TRBV6-3; D might be TRBD1 or TRBD2, each matching 6 bases. The V end was cut by 0 bases, the J end by 2 bases, with 19 bases between. CDR1 is MNHEY and CDR2 is SVGEGT in the germline V gene. The CDR3 covers 18 residues. The CDR3 nucleotides read TGTGCCAGCAGTTACTCGCGGTCTTTTTTAGGGGGGCAAGAGACCCAGTACTTC. Its protein is CASSYSRSFLGGQETQYF.

The CDR3 coding sequence is TGTGCCACCACCGACGACAGGGTAAATGAAGCTTTCTTT. Its protein product is CATTDDRVNEAFF. This chain connects TRBV24-1 to TRBJ1-1, with TRBD1 matching 7 bases. The V and J ends lost 8 bases and 7 bases, in that order; junction bases with no gene match: 9. Germline V gene sequence: CDR1 KGHDR, CDR2 SFDVKD. This CDR3 region has 13 residues.

The chain employs TRBV28 and TRBJ2-7, with D maybe TRBD1 (5 bases). V gave up 4 bases and J gave up 2 bases, with 12 bases separating them. Germline assignment: CDR1 MDHEN and CDR2 SYDVKM. The CDR3 loop spans 14 amino acids. DNA for the CDR3: TGTGCCAGCAGTTGGACACCTAAGGCCTACGAGCAGTACTTC. It specifies CASSWTPKAYEQYF. The full variable domain, rest sourced from reference TRBV28 and TRBJ2-7, is DVKVTQSSRYLVKRTGEKVFLECVQDMDHENMFWYRQDPGLGLRLIYFSYDVKMKEKGDIPEGYSVSREKKERFSLILESASTNQTSMYLCASSWTPKAYEQYFGPGTRLTVT.

The J gene is TRBJ1-2, the V gene TRBV7-2; the D gene is possibly TRBD1 (5 bases). Germline CDR1 SGHTA, CDR2 FQGNSA. CDR3 length equals 14 residues. V shed 5 bases and J shed 2 bases, with 12 bases lying between them. DNA of the CDR3: TGTGCCAGCAGCCCGGGGGTCTCCAACTATGGCTACACCTTC. Translated, it gives CASSPGVSNYGYTF.

V usage is TRBV12-3 or TRBV12-4 and J usage is TRBJ2-2; D perhaps matches TRBD2 (7 bases). The CDR3 covers 14 residues. Trimming pared 6 bases from V and 6 bases from J, leaving 14 bases between. CDR3 residues: CASRTRGGSGELFF. For the CDR3, the DNA is TGTGCCAGCAGGACGAGGGGGGGATCCGGGGAGCTGTTTTTT.

This clonotype was detected only a few times. The chain links TRBV18 to TRBJ2-7; the D gene is possibly TRBD1 (6 bases). Germline V gene data show CDR1 as KGHSH and CDR2 as LQKENI. This CDR3 has 13 residues. Trimming left V 6 bases short and J 0 bases short, with 9 bases between. In nucleotides, the CDR3 is TGTGCCAGCTCGGCGGACAGCTCCTACGAGCAGTACTTC. It translates to CASSADSSYEQYF.

The V gene is TRBV13, the J gene TRBJ2-1; 12 bases line up with TRBD2. This CDR3 comprises 16 residues. Trimming at V came to 5 bases and at J to 2 bases, leaving 4 bases not matched to a gene. Germline assignment: CDR1 PRHDT and CDR2 FYEKMQ (reference sequence). CDR3 coding DNA: TGTGCCAGCAGCGATGGGACTAGCGGGCCCTACAATGAGCAGTTCTTC. It codes for CASSDGTSGPYNEQFF.